The clone carrying this T cell receptor (beta chain) was observed a few times. TCRdb fed the 5' RACE reads into MiXCR, producing one record per CDR3 protein. The sample records about 82,000 distinct CDR3 sequences, around 13% being singletons. The data belong to a study of T-cell memory formation after mild COVID-19. There are 15 residues in the CDR3. V lost 6 bases to trimming and J lost 7 bases; unmatched junction nucleotides: 7. The source of this sequence is a young man who had mild COVID-19 (a few samples of this study predate the infection). Cell type and time point are not known. The sequenced sample was PBMCs or a T cell subset sorted from them (not recorded which). This chain links TRBV12-3 or TRBV12-4 with TRBJ2-2; 11 bases agree with TRBD2. The CDR3 DNA sequence: TGTGCCAGCAGCTATACTAGCGGGGGAGTCGGGGAGCTGTTTTTT. This translates into CASSYTSGGVGELFF.